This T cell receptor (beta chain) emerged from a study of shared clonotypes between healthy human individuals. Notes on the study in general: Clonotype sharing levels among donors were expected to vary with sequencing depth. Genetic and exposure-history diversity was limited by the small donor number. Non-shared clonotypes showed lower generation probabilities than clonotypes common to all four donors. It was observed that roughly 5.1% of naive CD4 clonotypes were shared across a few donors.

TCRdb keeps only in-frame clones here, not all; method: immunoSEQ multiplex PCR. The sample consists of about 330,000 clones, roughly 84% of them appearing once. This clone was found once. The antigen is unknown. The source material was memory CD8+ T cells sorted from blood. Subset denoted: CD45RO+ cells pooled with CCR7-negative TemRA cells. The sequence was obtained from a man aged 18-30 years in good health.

The CDR3 is CASSPGTASTDTQYF. In DNA form, the CDR3 reads TGTGCCAGCAGCCCCGGGACCGCTAGCACAGATACGCAGTATTTT. V usage is TRBV7-9 and J usage is TRBJ2-3; D assignment may be TRBD1 or TRBD2 (5 bases each). Germline V gene data show CDR1 as SEHNR and CDR2 as FQNEAQ (reference sequence). The CDR3 consists of 15 residues. V gave up 5 bases and J gave up 0 bases, with 12 bases separating them.